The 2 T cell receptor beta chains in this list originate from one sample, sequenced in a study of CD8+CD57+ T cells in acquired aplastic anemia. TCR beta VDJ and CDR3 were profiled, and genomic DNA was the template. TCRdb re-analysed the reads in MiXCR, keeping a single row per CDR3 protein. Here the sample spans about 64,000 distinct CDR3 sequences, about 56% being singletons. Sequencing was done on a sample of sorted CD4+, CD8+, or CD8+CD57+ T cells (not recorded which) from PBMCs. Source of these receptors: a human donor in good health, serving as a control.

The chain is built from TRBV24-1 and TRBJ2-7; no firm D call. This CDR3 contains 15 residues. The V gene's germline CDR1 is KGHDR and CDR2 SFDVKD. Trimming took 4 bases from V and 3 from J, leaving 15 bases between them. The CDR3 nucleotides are TGTGCCACCAGTGACGGACCGCACTCGCGCTACGAGCAGTACTTC. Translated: CATSDGPHSRYEQYF.

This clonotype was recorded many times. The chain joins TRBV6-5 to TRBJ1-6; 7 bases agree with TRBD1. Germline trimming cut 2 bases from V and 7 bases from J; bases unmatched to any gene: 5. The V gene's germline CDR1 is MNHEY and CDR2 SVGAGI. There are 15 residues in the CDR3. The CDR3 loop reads CASSYKRDRNSPLHF. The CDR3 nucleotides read TGTGCCAGCAGTTACAAGCGGGACAGAAATTCACCCCTCCACTTT.